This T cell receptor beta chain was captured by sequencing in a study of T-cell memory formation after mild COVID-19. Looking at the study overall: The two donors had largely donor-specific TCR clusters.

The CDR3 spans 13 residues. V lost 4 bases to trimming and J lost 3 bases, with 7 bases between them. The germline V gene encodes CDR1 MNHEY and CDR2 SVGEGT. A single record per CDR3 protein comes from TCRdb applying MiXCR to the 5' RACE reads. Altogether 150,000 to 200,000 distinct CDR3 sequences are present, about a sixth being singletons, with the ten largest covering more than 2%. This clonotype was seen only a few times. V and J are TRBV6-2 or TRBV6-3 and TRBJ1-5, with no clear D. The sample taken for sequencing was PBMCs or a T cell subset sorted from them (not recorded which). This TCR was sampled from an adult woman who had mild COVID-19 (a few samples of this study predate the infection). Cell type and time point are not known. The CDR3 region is CASSWHLNQPQHF. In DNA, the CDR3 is TGTGCCAGCAGTTGGCACCTCAATCAGCCCCAGCATTTT.